These 31 T cell receptor beta chains came from one sample sequenced in a study of tumor-infiltrating lymphocytes in primary liver carcinoma. Production of TCR beta cDNA used about 500 ng total RNA together with a constant-region primer. Slightly modified ARM-PCR, run as three nested multiplex PCR rounds, produced the TCR beta libraries. Investigators reported that the first two PCR rounds, at roughly 10 cycles each, used TRBV1-TRBV30 forward primers with a C-beta reverse primer. TCRdb analysed the multiplex PCR reads with MiXCR anew, one entry per CDR3 protein. The profile shows 300,000 to 350,000 distinct CDR3 sequences, 50% to 60% of them singletons. Unsorted whole blood supplied the RNA, and germline DNA was extracted too. What was sequenced was peripheral blood. Receptors were obtained from a woman between 25 and 40 years old with primary liver carcinoma and hepatitis B virus infection.

The J gene is TRBJ2-3, the V gene TRBV6-1; D call uncertain. Germline loops: CDR1 MNHNS, CDR2 SASEGT. The CDR3 is 16 amino acids. V shed 3 bases and J shed 0 bases, with 13 bases lying between them. The CDR3 coding sequence is TGTGCCAGCAGTGACCCCGGCGGCAGGAGCACAGATACGCAGTATTTT. Translation: CASSDPGGRSTDTQYF.

As concerns this clonotype: A read error may be the cause here, since a much bigger clone is one base away. The chain has TRBV4-3 and TRBJ2-5; D may be TRBD2 (5 bases). The CDR3 totals 13 residues. CDR1 and CDR2 (germline): LGHNA, YSLEER. CDR3 nucleotides: TGCGCCAGCAACCAAGCACTAGAACAGACCCAGTACTTC. It translates to CASNQALEQTQYF.

As to this clonotype: This clone may be a read error of a much larger clone one base away. The CDR3 sequence is CASSQENGMNTGAFF. The CDR3 bases are TGCGCCAGCAGCCAAGAGAACGGTATGAACACTGGAGCTTTCTTT. This chain uses TRBV4-3 with TRBJ1-1; no definite D call. The germline CDR1 and CDR2 sequences are LGHNA and YSLEER. The CDR3 is 15 amino acids.

This clonotype was detected only a few times. The chain recombines TRBV7-9 with TRBJ1-1; no firm D call. V lost 3 bases and J 1 base, leaving 6 bases between the germline ends. Per the germline V gene, CDR1 is SEHNR and CDR2 is FQNEAQ (reference sequence). This CDR3 has 13 amino acids. This chain's CDR3 is CASSFPRNTEAFF. The CDR3 nucleotides read TGTGCCAGCAGCTTCCCACGGAACACTGAAGCTTTCTTT.

Points on this clonotype: A junction boundary mismatches the germline segment, possibly from a read error. This sequence joins TRBV7-8 and TRBJ1-1, with D unclear. The CDR3 contains 12 residues. Germline V CDR1 and CDR2: SGHVS, FQNEAQ. CDR3 nucleotide sequence: TGTGCCATCAGCTTAGATGGCCCAGGAGCTTTCTTT. Encoded protein: CAISLDGPGAFF.

This chain connects TRBV6-5 to TRBJ1-5; unclear D gene. The CDR3 sequence is 15 residues long. V lost 2 bases, J lost 2 bases, and 10 bases lay in between. CDR1 and CDR2 (germline): MNHEY, SVGAGI. The chain's CDR3 is CASSYEGFGNQPQHF. The CDR3 DNA is TGTGCCAGCAGTTACGAGGGATTCGGCAATCAGCCCCAGCATTTT.

A word on this clonotype: A much bigger clone sits one base away, suggesting this may be a read error. CDR3 amino acids: CNVEAGVGEQFF. In DNA, the CDR3 is TGCAACGTTGAAGCGGGAGTCGGTGAGCAGTTCTTC. The rearrangement uses TRBV29-1 and TRBJ2-1; 8 nucleotides line up with TRBD2. CDR3 size: 12 residues. Germline V CDR1 and CDR2: SQVTM, ANQGSEA.

The V call is TRBV2, the J call TRBJ2-1, with 10 positions matching TRBD2. The ends lost 7 bases at V and 6 bases at J; junction bases unmatched: 6. The CDR3 covers 14 residues. From germline, CDR1 is SNHLY and CDR2 FYNNEI. CDR3 sequence reads: CASTLAGVVNEQFF. The CDR3 bases are TGTGCCAGCACTCTAGCGGGAGTAGTCAATGAGCAGTTCTTC. Drawing the rest from reference TRBV2 and TRBJ2-1, the complete variable domain is EPEVTQTPSHQVTQMGQEVILRCVPISNHLYFYWYRQILGQKVEFLVSFYNNEISEKSEIFDDQFSVERPDGSNFTLKIRSTKLEDSAMYFCASTLAGVVNEQFFGPGTRLTVL.

The V call is TRBV6-6, the J call TRBJ2-3; possibly TRBD2 for D (7 bases). The CDR3 sequence is 14 residues long. Trimming left V 10 bases short and J 5 bases short, with 19 bases between. Germline lookup yields CDR1 MNHNY and CDR2 SVGAGI (reference sequence). CDR3 amino acids: CAKRLKGGQDTQYF. DNA of the CDR3: TGTGCCAAGAGACTAAAGGGGGGGCAAGATACGCAGTATTTT.

At least ten counts were recorded for this clonotype. This chain uses TRBV11-2 with TRBJ2-5; D is unresolved. V was clipped by 0 bases and J by 4 bases, with 9 bases between them. This CDR3 has 14 amino acids. In germline, CDR1 is SGHAT, CDR2 FQNNGV. The CDR3 region is CASSLDFLGETQYF. The CDR3 DNA is TGTGCCAGCAGCTTAGATTTCCTAGGAGAGACCCAGTACTTC.

On this clonotype itself: At one end the junction does not follow the germline gene, possibly because of a read error. The rearrangement links TRBV6-5 to TRBJ1-5; D may be TRBD1 (5 bases). The CDR3 is 14 amino acids. In germline, CDR1 is MNHEY, CDR2 SVGAGI. This chain's CDR3 is CASRPDRSDQPQDF. In DNA form, the CDR3 reads TGTGCCAGCAGACCCGACAGATCAGATCAGCCCCAGGATTTT.

This clonotype was seen repeatedly, ten times or more. V usage is TRBV10-3 and J usage is TRBJ2-7, with TRBD2 matching over 10 bases. The CDR3 extends over 11 amino acids. The germline V gene encodes CDR1 ENHRY and CDR2 SYGVKD. Unmatched junction bases numbered 4, after V lost 4 bases and J lost 13 bases. The CDR3 sequence is CAISVSGRNYF. CDR3 bases: TGTGCCATCAGTGTTAGCGGGAGGAACTACTTC.

Worth noting for this clonotype: Relative to the germline gene, one junction end is altered; a read error may explain this. The V and J genes are TRBV6-6 and TRBJ1-2; possibly TRBD1 for D (5 bases). CDR1 is MNHNY, CDR2 SVGAGI, per germline (reference sequence). The CDR3 length is 16 residues. This CDR3 is CASNPLGATSSYDYTF. The CDR3 DNA is TGTGCCAGCAACCCTCTAGGGGCGACCTCTAGCTATGACTACACCTTC.

With respect to this clonotype: The junction shows a germline mismatch at one end, possibly a read error. The chain employs TRBV11-2 and TRBJ1-5; no reliable D call. From germline, CDR1 is SGHAT and CDR2 FQNNGV. This CDR3 comprises 15 residues. The CDR3 loop reads CASSLGRGANQLQHF. Here the CDR3 DNA reads TGTGCCAGCAGCTTAGGTCGGGGAGCAAATCAGCTCCAGCATTTT.

Details on this clonotype: A read error is likely, as this CDR3 ends without the conserved phenylalanine or tryptophan. The rearrangement joins TRBV11-2 to TRBJ2-3; the D gene could be TRBD1 or TRBD2 (6 bases each). This CDR3 spans 15 amino acids. The germline CDR1 and CDR2 sequences are SGHAT and FQNNGV. DNA of the CDR3: TGTGCTAGCAGCTTAGGGGGGCGTACCTTAGATACGCAGTATTTA. Encoded protein: CASSLGGRTLDTQYL.

The rearrangement uses TRBV6-2 or TRBV6-3 and TRBJ1-5; D might be TRBD1 (5 bases). The CDR3 extends over 16 amino acids. With 4 bases removed from V and 0 bases from J, the gap between germline ends came to 13 bases. CDR1 is MNHEY, CDR2 SVGEGT, per germline. CDR3 nucleotide sequence: TGTGCCAGCAGTTTAGGACACGGTCATAGCAATCAGCCCCAGCATTTT. Residues: CASSLGHGHSNQPQHF.

The V gene is TRBV6-2 or TRBV6-3, the J gene TRBJ2-7; possible D gene TRBD1, 6 bases. Germline-derived CDR1 and CDR2 are MNHEY and SVGEGT. The CDR3 consists of 14 residues. The CDR3 DNA sequence: TGTGGCAGTAGTTACCCACAGGGAAGCTACGAGCAGTACTTC. Its translation is CGSSYPQGSYEQYF.

This clonotype was counted ten times or more. The J gene is TRBJ1-1, the V gene TRBV6-1, with 7 bases aligning to TRBD1. The trim removed 5 bases at V and 1 base at J, leaving 4 bases unmatched. Germline values: CDR1 MNHNS, CDR2 SASEGT. The CDR3 length is 14 residues. In DNA form, the CDR3 reads TGTGCCAGCAGTTCGGACAGGAGGAACACTGAAGCTTTCTTT. Translating it yields CASSSDRRNTEAFF.

As to this clonotype: Likely a read error: the CDR3 ends without its conserved phenylalanine or tryptophan. This chain links TRBV11-2 with TRBJ2-1; 8 bases line up with TRBD2. V dropped 3 bases and J dropped 7; count of bases not matched to a gene: 8. The length of the CDR3 is 15 residues. Germline values: CDR1 SGHAT, CDR2 FQNNGV. CDR3 nucleotides: TGTGCCAGCAGCTTTTGGGAAAGCGGGAGAAATGAGCAGTTCATC. Its protein is CASSFWESGRNEQFI.

This clonotype turned up a few times. The chain combines TRBV28 with TRBJ2-7; D is undetermined. The CDR3 is 12 amino acids. Trimming took 10 bases from V and 0 from J, leaving 10 bases between them. Germline V gives CDR1 MDHEN, CDR2 SYDVKM. The CDR3 loop is CATCTSSYEQYF. CDR3 nucleotides: TGTGCCACCTGTACGAGCTCCTACGAGCAGTACTTC.

Comment on this clonotype: The junction departs from the called germline gene at one end, perhaps through a read error. The V and J genes are TRBV18 and TRBJ2-1; 7 bases agree with TRBD2. The CDR3 loop spans 15 amino acids. Germline V gene sequence: CDR1 KGHSH, CDR2 LQKENI. CDR3 nucleotides: TGTGCCAGCTCAGATAGCGGGCGTCCCTACAAAGAGCAGTTCTTC. Translating gives CASSDSGRPYKEQFF.

In the case of this clonotype: Likely a read error: the CDR3 ends without its conserved phenylalanine or tryptophan. The chain employs TRBV12-3 or TRBV12-4 and TRBJ2-2; D could derive from TRBD1 or TRBD2 (5 bases each). This CDR3 has 16 residues. The CDR3 spells CAGSFRLGPNTGELFS. The CDR3 DNA follows: TGTGCCGGCAGCTTCAGGCTGGGACCGAACACCGGGGAGCTGTTTTCT.

As to this clonotype: At one boundary the junction diverges from the germline segment, which might be a read error. The V gene is TRBV4-2, the J gene TRBJ2-3; D perhaps matches TRBD1 (5 bases). The CDR3 sequence is 14 residues long. The germline gives CDR1 LGHNA, CDR2 YNFKEQ. CDR3 loop: CASSQDRGADTKYF. CDR3 nucleotide sequence: TGTGCCAGCAGCCAAGATCGTGGGGCAGATACGAAGTATTTT.

This clonotype was counted ten times or more. This chain connects TRBV6-5 to TRBJ1-5, with D perhaps matching TRBD1 (5 bases). The CDR3 runs 13 residues. Germline V CDR1 and CDR2: MNHEY, SVGAGI. Trimming cost V 10 bases and J 0 bases, with 10 bases left between them. The CDR3 DNA follows: TGTGCCACCCCAGGGAATAGCAATCAGCCCCAGCATTTT. It translates to CATPGNSNQPQHF.

Concerning this clonotype: This sequence may be a read error, since a much larger clone differs from it by one base. J is TRBJ2-7 and V is TRBV4-2; TRBD1 agrees at 9 bases. CDR1 and CDR2 from the germline V gene are LGHNA and YNFKEQ. The CDR3 runs 13 residues. CDR3 in DNA: TGTACCAGCAGCCAAGGGGACAGGGCCGAGCAGTACTTC. Translated: CTSSQGDRAEQYF.

This clonotype appeared a few times. A read error is possible here, since a much larger clone lies one base away. This rearrangement joins TRBV12-3 or TRBV12-4 to TRBJ1-1; a possible D gene is TRBD1 (5 bases). The CDR3 length is 16 residues. The chain's CDR3 is CAGSLGPRARGTEAFF. The CDR3 bases are TGTGCCGGCAGTTTAGGGCCCCGGGCGAGGGGTACTGAAGCTTTCTTT.

In its sample, this clonotype is medium-sized. The J gene is TRBJ2-5, the V gene TRBV11-1, with D uncertain. Germline CDR1 reads SGHAT; CDR2 reads FQDESV (reference sequence). The length of the CDR3 is 12 residues. Trimming removed 5 bases at V and 4 bases at J, with 8 bases between. The CDR3 spells CASSVKGETQYF. CDR3 nucleotide sequence: TGTGCCAGCAGCGTGAAGGGAGAGACCCAGTACTTC.

The chain links TRBV5-6 to TRBJ2-1; D call uncertain. V lost 5 bases and J lost 0, with 6 bases in between. CDR3 size: 13 residues. From germline, CDR1 is SGHDT and CDR2 YYEEEE. The CDR3 region is CASRRSSYNEQFF. Here the CDR3 DNA reads TGTGCCAGCAGACGTAGCTCCTACAATGAGCAGTTCTTC.

The J gene is TRBJ2-7, the V gene TRBV5-5; 11 positions agree with TRBD2. The CDR3 sequence is 15 residues long. The V gene's germline CDR1 is SGHKS and CDR2 YYEKEE (reference sequence). V was clipped by 2 bases and J by 4 bases; unmatched bases: 5. The CDR3 region has the DNA TGTGCCAGCAGCTTACTAGCGGGAGAGTATTACGAGCAGTACTTC. It is translated as CASSLLAGEYYEQYF.

Note on this clonotype: Given the absence of the conserved phenylalanine or tryptophan at the CDR3 end, a read error is likely. The chain joins TRBV6-2 or TRBV6-3 to TRBJ1-1; TRBD1 matches at 8 bases. CDR3 length: 16 amino acids. Germline CDR1 is MNHEY and CDR2 is SVGEGT. This CDR3 reads CASSHSGTGAYTEAFI. The CDR3 coding sequence is TGTGCCAGCAGTCACTCCGGGACAGGAGCCTACACCGAAGCTTTCATT.

This clonotype has at least ten counts. The rearrangement joins TRBV4-1 to TRBJ2-3; D is uncertain. This CDR3 has 15 residues. The germline V gene encodes CDR1 MGHRA and CDR2 YSYEKL. V was pared by 1 base and J by 4 bases, with 12 bases between. CDR3 protein: CASSQGWGSADTQYF. In DNA form, the CDR3 reads TGCGCCAGCAGCCAAGGATGGGGTTCCGCAGATACGCAGTATTTT.